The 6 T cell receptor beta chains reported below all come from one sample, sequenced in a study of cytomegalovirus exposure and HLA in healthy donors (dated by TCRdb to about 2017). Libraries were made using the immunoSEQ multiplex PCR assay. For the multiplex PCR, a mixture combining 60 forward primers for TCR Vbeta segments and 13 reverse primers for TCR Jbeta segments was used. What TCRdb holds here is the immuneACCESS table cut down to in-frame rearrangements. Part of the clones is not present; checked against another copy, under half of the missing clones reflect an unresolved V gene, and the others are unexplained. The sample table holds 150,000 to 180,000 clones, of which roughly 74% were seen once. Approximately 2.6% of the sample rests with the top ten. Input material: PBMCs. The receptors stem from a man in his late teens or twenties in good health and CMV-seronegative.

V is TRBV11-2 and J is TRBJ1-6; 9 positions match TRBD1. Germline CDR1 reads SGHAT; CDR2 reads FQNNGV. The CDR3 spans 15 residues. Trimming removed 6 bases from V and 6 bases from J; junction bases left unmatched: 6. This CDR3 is CASRTGTGTNSPLHF. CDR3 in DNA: TGTGCCAGCAGGACCGGGACAGGGACTAATTCACCCCTCCACTTT.

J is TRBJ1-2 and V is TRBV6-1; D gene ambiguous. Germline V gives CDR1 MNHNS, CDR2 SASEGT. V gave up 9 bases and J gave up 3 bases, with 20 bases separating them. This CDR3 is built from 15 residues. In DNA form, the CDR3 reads TGTGCCAGACCTTTCCGGCCAGGCAGGCACTATGGCTACACCTTC. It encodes CARPFRPGRHYGYTF.

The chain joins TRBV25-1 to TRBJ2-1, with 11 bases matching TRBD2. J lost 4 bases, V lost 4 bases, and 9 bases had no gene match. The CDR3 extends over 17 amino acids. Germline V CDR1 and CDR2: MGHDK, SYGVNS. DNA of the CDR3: TGTGCCAGCAGTGGGGCTAGCGGGGGGAACCCATACAATGAGCAGTTCTTC. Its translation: CASSGASGGNPYNEQFF.

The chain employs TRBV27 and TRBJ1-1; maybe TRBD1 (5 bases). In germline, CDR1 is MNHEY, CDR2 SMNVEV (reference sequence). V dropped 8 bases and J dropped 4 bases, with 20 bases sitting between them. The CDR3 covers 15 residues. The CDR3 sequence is CASYYSYRPITEAFF. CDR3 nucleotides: TGTGCCAGCTATTACTCATACAGGCCCATCACTGAAGCTTTCTTT.

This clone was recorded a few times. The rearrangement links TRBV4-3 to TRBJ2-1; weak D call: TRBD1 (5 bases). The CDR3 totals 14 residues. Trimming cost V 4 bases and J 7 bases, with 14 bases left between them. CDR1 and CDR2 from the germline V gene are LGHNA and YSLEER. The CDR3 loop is CASSRVGERNEQFF. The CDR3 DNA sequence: TGCGCCAGCAGCCGGGTAGGGGAAAGGAATGAGCAGTTCTTC.

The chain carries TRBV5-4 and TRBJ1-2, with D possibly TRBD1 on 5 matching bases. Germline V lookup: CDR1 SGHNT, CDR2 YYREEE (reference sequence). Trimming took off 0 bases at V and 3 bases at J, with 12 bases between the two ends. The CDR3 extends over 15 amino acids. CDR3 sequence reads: CASSLGDSSHYGYTF. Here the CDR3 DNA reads TGTGCCAGCAGCTTGGGCGACAGTTCGCACTATGGCTACACCTTC.